This T cell receptor beta chain was retrieved from a study of cytomegalovirus exposure and HLA in healthy donors. As for the study in general: HLA-typed donors were the source of about 85 million unique TCRs, which an early data release held. General study points: Reportedly, TCR beta sequences accurately predicted HLA-A and HLA-B alleles in most subjects.

In the PCR, 60 Vbeta and 13 Jbeta primers were used. The assay was immunoSEQ multiplex PCR, and TCRdb's table has in-frame clones only and misses some. The sample lists approximately 130,000 clones, roughly 70% seen once, with roughly 3% in the top ten. Turning to this clone: Its antigen is undetermined.

The germline V and J ends were trimmed by 5 bases and 0 bases, with 10 bases remaining between them. This CDR3 region has 15 residues. Germline lookup yields CDR1 SGHTA and CDR2 FQGTGA. V is TRBV7-3 and J is TRBJ2-2; a weak D match, TRBD1 (6 bases). Specimen: PBMCs. The origin of this receptor is a woman between 40 and 55 years old in good health and CMV-seropositive. CDR3 DNA: TGTGCCAGCAGCCTTGAGGGGGCGAACACCGGGGAGCTGTTTTTT. Its protein product is CASSLEGANTGELFF. Drawing the rest from reference TRBV7-3 and TRBJ2-2, the complete variable domain is GAGVSQTPSNKVTEKGKYVELRCDPISGHTALYWYRQSLGQGPEFLIYFQGTGAADDSGLPNDRFFAVRPEGSVSTLKIQRTERGDSAVYLCASSLEGANTGELFFGEGSRLTVL.